Shown below are 9 T cell receptor beta chains from a single sample sequenced in a study of T cells expressing NK-cell markers. TCRdb re-called the 5' RACE reads and shows each CDR3 protein once, DNA omitted. The sample's table shows a few hundred thousand distinct CDR3 sequences. The sample was blood T cells: a sorted CD56 or NKG2C T cell subset, CD4+ or CD8+ T cells, or bulk PBMC T cells (not recorded which). Every receptor here comes from a woman in her 50s in good health.

The J gene is TRBJ2-3, the V gene TRBV12-3 or TRBV12-4; the TCRdb D gene call, TRBD2, has no DNA to confirm it. The CDR3 has 17 amino acids. CDR3 in amino acids: CASSNNMGGGPGDTQYF.

The V and J genes are TRBV29-1 and TRBJ2-5; TCRdb picks TRBD2, but there is no DNA to check that call. Germline lookup yields CDR1 SQVTM and CDR2 ANQGSEA. The length of the CDR3 is 11 residues. CDR3 amino acids: CSVALAGLRYF.

CDR3 sequence reads: CASSPEGVALAKNIQYF. The V call is TRBV18, the J call TRBJ2-4; TCRdb picks TRBD2, but there is no DNA to check that call. This CDR3 contains 17 residues. In germline, CDR1 is KGHSH, CDR2 LQKENI.

This sequence joins TRBV27 and TRBJ2-4. The germline V gene has CDR1 MNHEY and CDR2 SMNVEV (reference sequence). The CDR3 covers 14 residues. The CDR3 loop is CASSFATAKNIQYF.

The rearrangement links TRBV2 to TRBJ2-3. The CDR3 spans 16 residues. Germline CDR1 reads SNHLY; CDR2 reads FYNNEI. CDR3 residues: CASSERSTLGADTQYF.

The J gene is TRBJ2-7, the V gene TRBV2; the D call from TCRdb, TRBD1, cannot be confirmed without DNA. This CDR3 is 15 amino acids long. Germline CDR1 SNHLY, CDR2 FYNNEI. Here the CDR3 reads CASSEARGYSYEQYF.

The CDR3 protein is CSASHPGPGTEAFF. V is TRBV20-1 and J is TRBJ1-1. CDR3 length equals 14 residues. In germline, CDR1 is DFQATT, CDR2 SNEGSKA (reference sequence).

V gene TRBV11-3 combines with J gene TRBJ2-3. The CDR3 extends over 13 amino acids. The V gene's germline CDR1 is SGHNT and CDR2 YENEEA. CDR3: CASSFQLGDTQYF.

The rearrangement joins TRBV5-1 to TRBJ1-4. The CDR3 has 14 residues. Germline V gene sequence: CDR1 SGHRS, CDR2 YFSETQ. The CDR3 is CASSLMGVNEKLFF.